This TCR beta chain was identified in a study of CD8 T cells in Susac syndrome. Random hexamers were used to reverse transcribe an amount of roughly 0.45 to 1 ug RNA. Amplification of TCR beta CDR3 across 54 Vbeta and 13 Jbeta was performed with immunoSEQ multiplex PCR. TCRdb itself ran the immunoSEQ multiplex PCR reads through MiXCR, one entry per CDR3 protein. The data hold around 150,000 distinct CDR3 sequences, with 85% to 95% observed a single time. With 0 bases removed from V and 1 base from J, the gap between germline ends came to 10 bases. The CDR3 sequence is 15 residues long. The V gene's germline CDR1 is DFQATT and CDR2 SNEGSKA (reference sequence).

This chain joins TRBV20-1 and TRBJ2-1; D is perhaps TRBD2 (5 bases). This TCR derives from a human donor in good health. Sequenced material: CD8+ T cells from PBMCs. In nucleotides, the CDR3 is TGCAGTGCTAGAGATGAGGGCAAATCCTACAATGAGCAGTTCTTC. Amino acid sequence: CSARDEGKSYNEQFF.